This TCR beta chain came from a study of graft-versus-host responses after intestinal transplantation (dated by TCRdb to about 2021). Context from the whole study: Recipients received multivisceral, liver-intestinal, or isolated intestinal transplants. Graft-versus-host and host-versus-graft alloreactive T cell clones were tracked in the graft, circulation and bone marrow after intestinal transplantation using bulk TCR-beta CDR3 sequencing. Rather than being sequenced by the commercial service, samples from three later patients were sequenced in-house on an Illumina MiSeq and processed with MiXCR. Donor T cell macrochimerism was defined as a peak of at least 4% donor T cells among recipient peripheral blood mononuclear cells. Alloreactive clones were identified by sequencing pre-transplant mixed lymphocyte reaction products and comparing these products with unstimulated pre-transplant donor and recipient T cells. All recipients received anti-thymocyte globulin induction followed by maintenance tacrolimus and steroids for around three years. The cohort enrolled 20 to 30 intestinal transplant recipients including one retransplant, and a few patients lacking pretransplant specimens were excluded.

Beyond this particular receptor, the publication reports: Early after transplant, declines in HvG clones were associated with peak levels of circulating GvH clones. In patients with donor T cell macrochimerism, the allografts had high GvH to HvG T cell clonal ratios. The conclusions were limited by the relatively low number and heterogeneity of the intestinal transplant patients. GvH clones were found in recipient bone marrow, and some of the GvH clones appeared earlier in ileal mucosa or blood, which is consistent with an intestinal mucosal origin.

Counted from cysteine to valine, this CDR3 has 13 amino acids. CDR3 DNA is the only sequence kept; it has 39 bases, read in frame from the first base. CDR1 and CDR2 are drawn from the germline V gene: ENHRY, SYGVKD. V loses 4 bases, J loses 1 base, and the germline ends lie 8 bases apart. As for this clone: No cognate antigen has been identified for it. Per-nucleotide qualities are absent, and no much larger clonotype sits a single base away.

Taken with the paper, the label for time point translates to: cells obtained before transplantation from donor or recipient. CD3+CD4+ and CD3+CD8+ populations were FACS-sorted from unstimulated pre-transplant donor and recipient cells taken from spleen or lymph nodes. Library preparation employed the immunoSEQ multiplex PCR assay. For most patients, genomic DNA was isolated with the Qiagen DNeasy Blood and Tissue Kit and sent frozen to Adaptive Biotechnologies for TCR sequencing. High-throughput TCR-beta CDR3 sequencing of genomic DNA from most patients was performed by Adaptive Biotechnologies. In the source study's methods: Adaptive's ImmunoSEQ software was the source of the TCR sequencing data for roughly 19 patients, while three other patients were processed with MiXCR and VDJtools. CD4 versus CD8 sorting errors were corrected by removing sequences found in both subsets at a frequency ratio below 5:1. CDR3 nucleotide sequences shared between donor and recipient were removed because the origin of such sequences could not be assigned. Alloreactive clones required at least 2-fold expansion over unstimulated cells and minimum CFSE-low frequency of 0.002% (template counts) or 0.001% (read counts). Clones detected in sequenced pre-transplant spleen, lymph node, or MLR CFSE-low populations of the donor or recipient were defined as mappable. The cumulative frequency of alloreactive clones was calculated as a percentage of all sequences, weighted by copy number. TCRdb took over this immuneACCESS table, retaining in-frame rearrangements with V and J assigned. Such tables are incomplete; in checked studies, under half of the missing clones stem from an unresolved V gene, and the remainder is unexplained. The V and J calls and the clone size are those of that table, but D and trimming were determined from the DNA. The sample yields tens of thousands of clones; approximately 87% were counted once. Jointly, the top ten make up about 0.4% of the sample.

In this chain, TRBV10-3 is recombined with TRBJ2-7; the D gene is perhaps TRBD2, from 5 matching bases. The sequence was obtained from a human donor who was the organ donor for an intestinal transplant. Sequencing used unstimulated CD4+ T cells sorted from spleen or lymph node cells, obtained before transplant. This receptor carries the CDR3 CAISARGSYEQYV. The DNA is TGTGCCATCAGTGCTCGGGGTTCCTACGAGCAGTACGTC.